This T cell receptor beta chain was identified in a study of shared clonotypes between healthy human individuals. Study-level findings and limits: The rarefaction results pointed to incomplete sorted-subset sequencing despite large depth.

The protocol was immunoSEQ multiplex PCR, while the TCRdb copy is restricted to in-frame clones and leaves out a portion. Among about 580,000 clones listed, 98% were seen once. Points on this clone: Its antigen is still unknown.

The naive CD8 subset, CD45RO-negative cells positively selected for CCR7, excluded terminally differentiated effector memory CD45RA+ cells. The CDR3 is 15 amino acids. With V trimmed by 2 bases and J by 3 bases, 6 bases remained unmatched. CDR1 SEHNR and CDR2 FQNEAQ come from the germline V gene (reference sequence). The genes are TRBV7-9 and TRBJ2-7, with 8 bases fitting TRBD1. Sequenced material: naive CD8+ T cells sorted from blood. This receptor was taken from a man aged 25-45 years in good health. CDR3 protein: CASSLRTGIHYEQYF. CDR3 nucleotides: TGTGCCAGCAGCTTAAGGACAGGGATCCACTACGAGCAGTACTTC.